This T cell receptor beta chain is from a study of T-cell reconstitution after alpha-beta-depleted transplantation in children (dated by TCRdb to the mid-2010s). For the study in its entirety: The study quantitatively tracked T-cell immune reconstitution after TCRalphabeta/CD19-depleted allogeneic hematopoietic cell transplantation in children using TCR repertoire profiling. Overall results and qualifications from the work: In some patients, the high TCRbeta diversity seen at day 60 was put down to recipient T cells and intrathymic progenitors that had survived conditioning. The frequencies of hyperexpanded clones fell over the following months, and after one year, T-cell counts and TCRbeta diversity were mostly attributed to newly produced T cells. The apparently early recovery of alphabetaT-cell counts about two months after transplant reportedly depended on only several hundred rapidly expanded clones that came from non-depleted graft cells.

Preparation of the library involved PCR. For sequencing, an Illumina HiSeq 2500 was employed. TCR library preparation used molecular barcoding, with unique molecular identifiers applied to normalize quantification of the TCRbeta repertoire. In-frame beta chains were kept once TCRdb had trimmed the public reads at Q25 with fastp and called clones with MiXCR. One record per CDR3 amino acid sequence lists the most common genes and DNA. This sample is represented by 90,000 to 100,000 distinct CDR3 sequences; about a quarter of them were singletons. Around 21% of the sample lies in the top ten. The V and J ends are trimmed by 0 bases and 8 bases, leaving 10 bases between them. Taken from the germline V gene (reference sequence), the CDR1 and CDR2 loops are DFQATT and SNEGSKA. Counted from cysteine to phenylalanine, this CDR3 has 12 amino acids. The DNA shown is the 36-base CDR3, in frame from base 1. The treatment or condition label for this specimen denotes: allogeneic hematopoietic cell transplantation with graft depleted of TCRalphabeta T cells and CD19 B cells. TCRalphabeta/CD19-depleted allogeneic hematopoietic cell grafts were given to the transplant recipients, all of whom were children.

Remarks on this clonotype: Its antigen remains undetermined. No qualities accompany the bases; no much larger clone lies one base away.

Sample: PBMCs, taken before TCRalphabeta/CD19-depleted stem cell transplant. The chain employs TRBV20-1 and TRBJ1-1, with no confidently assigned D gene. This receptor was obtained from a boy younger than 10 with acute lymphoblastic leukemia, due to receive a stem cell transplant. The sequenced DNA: TGCAGTGCTAGAGACCACCCTGTGGAAGCTTTCTTT. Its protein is CSARDHPVEAFF.